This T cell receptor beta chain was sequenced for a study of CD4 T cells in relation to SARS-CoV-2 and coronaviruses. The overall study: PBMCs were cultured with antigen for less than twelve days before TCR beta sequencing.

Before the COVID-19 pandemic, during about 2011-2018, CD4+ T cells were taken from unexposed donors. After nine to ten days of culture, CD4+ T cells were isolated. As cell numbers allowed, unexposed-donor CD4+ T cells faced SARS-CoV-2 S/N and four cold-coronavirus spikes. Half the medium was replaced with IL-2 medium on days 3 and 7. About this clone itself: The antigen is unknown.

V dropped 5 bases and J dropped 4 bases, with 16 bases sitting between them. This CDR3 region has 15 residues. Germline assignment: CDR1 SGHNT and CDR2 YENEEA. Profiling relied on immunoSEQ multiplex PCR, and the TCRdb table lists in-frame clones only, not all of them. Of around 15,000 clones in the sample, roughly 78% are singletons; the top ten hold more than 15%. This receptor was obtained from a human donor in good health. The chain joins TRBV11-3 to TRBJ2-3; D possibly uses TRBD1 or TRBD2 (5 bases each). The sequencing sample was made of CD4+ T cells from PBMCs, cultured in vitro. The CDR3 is CASSQGPRRADTQYF. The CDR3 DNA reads TGTGCCAGCAGCCAGGGACCCCGGCGCGCAGATACGCAGTATTTT.